The source of this T cell receptor beta chain is a study of neurological immune-mediated disorders. MiXCR, applied by TCRdb to the 5' RACE reads, yields one record per CDR3 protein. The profile shows tens of thousands of distinct CDR3 sequences, around 10% of them singletons. J gave up 4 bases and V 0 bases, and 16 bases lay outside the gene matches. Germline V gives CDR1 SGHRS, CDR2 YFSETQ. The CDR3 has 19 residues. This clonotype was counted at least ten times. Its antigen is not known. Overall study results and limits: Falling below healthy controls, multiple sclerosis showed the least TCR clonal expansion, while HTLV-1-associated myelopathy showed the most.

Individuals who volunteered at a blood bank located in Maryland, USA, made up the group of healthy controls. The chain carries TRBV5-1 and TRBJ2-3; TRBD1 agrees at 8 bases. The sequenced material came from PBMCs. The clonotype was recovered from a man aged 40-49 years in good health. This CDR3 is CASSLGIRGLLPWPDTQYF. The CDR3 DNA follows: TGCGCCAGCAGCTTGGGTATCAGGGGGCTCCTTCCTTGGCCAGATACGCAGTATTTT.